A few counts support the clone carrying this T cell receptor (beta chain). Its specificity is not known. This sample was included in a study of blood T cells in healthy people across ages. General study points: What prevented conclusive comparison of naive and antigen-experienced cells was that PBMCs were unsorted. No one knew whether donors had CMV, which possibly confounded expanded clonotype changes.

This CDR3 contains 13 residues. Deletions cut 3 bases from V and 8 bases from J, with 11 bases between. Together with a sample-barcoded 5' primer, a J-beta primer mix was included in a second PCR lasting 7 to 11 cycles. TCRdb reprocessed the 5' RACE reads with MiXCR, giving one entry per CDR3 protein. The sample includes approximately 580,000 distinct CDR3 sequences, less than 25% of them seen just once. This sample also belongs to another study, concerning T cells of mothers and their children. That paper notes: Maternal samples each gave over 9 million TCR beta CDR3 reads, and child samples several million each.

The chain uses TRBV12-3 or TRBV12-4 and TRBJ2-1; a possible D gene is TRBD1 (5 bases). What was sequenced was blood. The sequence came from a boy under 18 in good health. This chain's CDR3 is CASSLAGFDEQFF. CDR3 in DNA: TGTGCCAGCAGTTTGGCAGGGTTCGATGAGCAGTTCTTC.